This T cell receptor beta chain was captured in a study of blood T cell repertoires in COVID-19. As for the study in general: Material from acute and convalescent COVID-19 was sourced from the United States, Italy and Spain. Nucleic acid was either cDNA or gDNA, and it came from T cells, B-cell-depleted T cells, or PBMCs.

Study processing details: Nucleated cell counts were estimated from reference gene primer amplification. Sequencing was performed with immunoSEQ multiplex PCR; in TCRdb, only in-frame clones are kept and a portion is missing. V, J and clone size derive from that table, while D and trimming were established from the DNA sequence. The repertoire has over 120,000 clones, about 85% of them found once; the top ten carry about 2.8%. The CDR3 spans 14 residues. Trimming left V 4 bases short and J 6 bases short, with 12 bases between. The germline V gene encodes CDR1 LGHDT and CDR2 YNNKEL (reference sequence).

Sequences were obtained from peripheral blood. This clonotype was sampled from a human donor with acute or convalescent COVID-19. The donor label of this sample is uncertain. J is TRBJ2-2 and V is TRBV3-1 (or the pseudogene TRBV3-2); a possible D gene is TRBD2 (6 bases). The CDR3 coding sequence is TGTGCCAGCAGCCTGGGGGGAGCCGCCGGGGAGCTGTTTTTT. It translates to CASSLGGAAGELFF.